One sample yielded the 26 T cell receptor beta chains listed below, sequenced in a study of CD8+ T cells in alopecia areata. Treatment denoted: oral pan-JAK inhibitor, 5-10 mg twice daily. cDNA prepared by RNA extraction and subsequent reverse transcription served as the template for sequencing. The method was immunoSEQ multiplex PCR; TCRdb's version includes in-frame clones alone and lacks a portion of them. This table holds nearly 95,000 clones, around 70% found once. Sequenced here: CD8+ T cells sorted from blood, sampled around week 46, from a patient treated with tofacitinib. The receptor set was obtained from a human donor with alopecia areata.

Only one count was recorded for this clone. Written as DNA, the CDR3 is TGTGCCATCAGTGAAGGAGAGGGGGCAGTGGGTAACTATGGCTACACCTTC. Its translation: CAISEGEGAVGNYGYTF. J is TRBJ1-2 and V is TRBV10-3, with 7 bases that match TRBD1. The CDR3 is 17 amino acids. Germline loops: CDR1 ENHRY, CDR2 SYGVKD. V was pared by 3 bases and J by 1 base, with 11 bases of the junction left unmatched.

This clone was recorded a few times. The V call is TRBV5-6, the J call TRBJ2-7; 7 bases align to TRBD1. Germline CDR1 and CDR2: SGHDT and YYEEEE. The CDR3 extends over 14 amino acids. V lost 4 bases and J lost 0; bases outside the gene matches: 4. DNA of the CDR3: TGTGCCAGCAGCCAAGACAGGGCCTCCTACGAGCAGTACTTC. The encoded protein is CASSQDRASYEQYF.

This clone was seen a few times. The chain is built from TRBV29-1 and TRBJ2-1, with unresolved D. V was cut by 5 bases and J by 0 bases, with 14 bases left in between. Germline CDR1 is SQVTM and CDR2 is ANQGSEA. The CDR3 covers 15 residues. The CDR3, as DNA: TGCAGCGTTATCGGGTCCATTAGCTCCTACAATGAGCAGTTCTTC. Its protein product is CSVIGSISSYNEQFF.

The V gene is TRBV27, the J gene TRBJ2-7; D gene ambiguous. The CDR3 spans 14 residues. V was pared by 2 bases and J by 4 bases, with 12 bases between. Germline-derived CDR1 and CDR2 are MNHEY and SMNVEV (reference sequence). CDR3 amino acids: CASSLNPQVYEQYF. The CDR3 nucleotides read TGTGCCAGCAGTTTAAACCCCCAGGTTTACGAGCAGTACTTC.

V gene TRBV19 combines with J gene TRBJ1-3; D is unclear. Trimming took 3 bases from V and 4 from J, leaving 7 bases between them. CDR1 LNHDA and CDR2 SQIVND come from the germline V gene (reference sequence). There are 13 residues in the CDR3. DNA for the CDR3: TGTGCCAGTAGTATCACAGTCGGAAACACCATATATTTT. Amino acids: CASSITVGNTIYF. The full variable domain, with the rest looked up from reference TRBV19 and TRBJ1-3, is DGGITQSPKYLFRKEGQNVTLSCEQNLNHDAMYWYRQDPGQGLRLIYYSQIVNDFQKGDIAEGYSVSREKKESFPLTVTSAQKNPTAFYLCASSITVGNTIYFGEGSWLTVV.

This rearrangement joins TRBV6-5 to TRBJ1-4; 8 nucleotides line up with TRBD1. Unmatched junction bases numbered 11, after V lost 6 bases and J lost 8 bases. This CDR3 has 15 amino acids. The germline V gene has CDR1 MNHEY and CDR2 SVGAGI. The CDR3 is CASSPGTGIGEKLFF. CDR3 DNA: TGTGCCAGCAGCCCCGGGACAGGTATTGGGGAAAAACTGTTTTTT.

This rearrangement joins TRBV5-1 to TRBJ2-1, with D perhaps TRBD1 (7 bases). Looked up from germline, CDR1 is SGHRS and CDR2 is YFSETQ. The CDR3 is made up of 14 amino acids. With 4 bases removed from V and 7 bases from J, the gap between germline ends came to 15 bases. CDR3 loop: CASSASTGRNEQFF. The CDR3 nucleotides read TGCGCCAGCAGCGCTTCGACAGGGAGGAATGAGCAGTTCTTC. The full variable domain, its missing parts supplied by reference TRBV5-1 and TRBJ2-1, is KAGVTQTPRYLIKTRGQQVTLSCSPISGHRSVSWYQQTPGQGLQFLFEYFSETQRNKGNFPGRFSGRQFSNSRSEMNVSTLELGDSALYLCASSASTGRNEQFFGPGTRLTVL.

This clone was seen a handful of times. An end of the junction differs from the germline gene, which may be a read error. The CDR3 loop reads CASSLMAGTEAFF. The CDR3 DNA reads TGTGCCAGCAGCTTGATGGCCGGGACTGAAGCTTTCTTT. V and J are TRBV5-1 and TRBJ1-1, with D uncertain. The V gene's germline CDR1 is SGHRS and CDR2 YFSETQ. The CDR3 loop spans 13 amino acids.

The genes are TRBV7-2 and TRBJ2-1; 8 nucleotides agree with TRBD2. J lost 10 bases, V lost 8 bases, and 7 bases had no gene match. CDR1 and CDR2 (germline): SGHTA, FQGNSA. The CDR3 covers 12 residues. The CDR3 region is CASGPGGVEQFF. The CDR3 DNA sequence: TGTGCCAGCGGTCCGGGAGGGGTGGAGCAGTTCTTC.

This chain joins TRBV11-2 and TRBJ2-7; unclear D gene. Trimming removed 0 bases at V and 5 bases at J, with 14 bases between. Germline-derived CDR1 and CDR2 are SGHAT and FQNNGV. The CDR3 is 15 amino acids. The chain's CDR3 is CASSLDRKGTHEQYF. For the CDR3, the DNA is TGTGCCAGCAGCTTAGATCGAAAGGGAACCCACGAGCAGTACTTC.

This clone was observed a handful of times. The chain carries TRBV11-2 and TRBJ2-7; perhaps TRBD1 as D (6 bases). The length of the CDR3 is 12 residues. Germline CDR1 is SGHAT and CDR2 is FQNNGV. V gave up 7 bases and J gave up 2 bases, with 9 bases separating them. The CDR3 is CASKDSPYEQYF. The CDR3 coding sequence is TGTGCCAGCAAGGACAGCCCCTACGAGCAGTACTTC.

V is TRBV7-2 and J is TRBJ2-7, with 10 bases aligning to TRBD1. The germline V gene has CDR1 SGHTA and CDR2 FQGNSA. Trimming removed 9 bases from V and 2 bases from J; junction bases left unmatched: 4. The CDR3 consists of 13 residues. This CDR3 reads CASRQGATYEQYF. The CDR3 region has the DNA TGTGCCAGTAGACAGGGGGCAACCTACGAGCAGTACTTC.

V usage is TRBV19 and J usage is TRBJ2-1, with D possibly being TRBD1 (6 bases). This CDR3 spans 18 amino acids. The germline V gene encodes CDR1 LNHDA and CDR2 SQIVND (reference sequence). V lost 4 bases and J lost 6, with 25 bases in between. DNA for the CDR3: TGTGCCAGTAGTACGACGGACAGTGTCTTCCTATCTTTCAATGAGCAGTTCTTC. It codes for CASSTTDSVFLSFNEQFF.

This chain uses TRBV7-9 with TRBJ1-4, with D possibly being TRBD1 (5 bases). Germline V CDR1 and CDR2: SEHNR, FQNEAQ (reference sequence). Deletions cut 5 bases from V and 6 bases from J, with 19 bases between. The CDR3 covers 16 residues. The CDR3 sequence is CASSTTSQGLYEKLFF. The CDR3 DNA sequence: TGTGCCAGCAGCACTACCTCCCAGGGATTGTATGAAAAACTGTTTTTT.

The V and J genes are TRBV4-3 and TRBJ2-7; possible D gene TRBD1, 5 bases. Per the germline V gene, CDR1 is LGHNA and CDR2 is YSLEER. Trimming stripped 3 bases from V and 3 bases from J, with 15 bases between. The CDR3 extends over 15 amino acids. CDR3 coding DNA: TGCGCCAGCAGCCATGGTACAGGTCCCAACTACGAGCAGTACTTC. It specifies CASSHGTGPNYEQYF.

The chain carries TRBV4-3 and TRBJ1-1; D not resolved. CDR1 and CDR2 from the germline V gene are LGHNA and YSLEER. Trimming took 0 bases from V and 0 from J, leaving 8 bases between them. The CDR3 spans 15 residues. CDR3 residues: CASSQDPWMNTEAFF. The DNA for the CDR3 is TGCGCCAGCAGCCAAGACCCTTGGATGAACACTGAAGCTTTCTTT.

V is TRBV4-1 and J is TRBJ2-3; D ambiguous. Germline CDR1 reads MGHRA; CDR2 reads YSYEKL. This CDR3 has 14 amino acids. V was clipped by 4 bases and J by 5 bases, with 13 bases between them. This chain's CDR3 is CASSPSSLGDTQYF. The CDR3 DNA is TGCGCCAGCAGCCCCTCCAGTTTGGGAGATACGCAGTATTTT.

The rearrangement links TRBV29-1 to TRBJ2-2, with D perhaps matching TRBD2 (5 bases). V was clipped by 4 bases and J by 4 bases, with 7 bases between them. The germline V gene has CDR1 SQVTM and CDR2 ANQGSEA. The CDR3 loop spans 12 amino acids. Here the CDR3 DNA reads TGCAGCGTTGTTAGCGCCACCGGGGAGCTGTTTTTT. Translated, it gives CSVVSATGELFF.

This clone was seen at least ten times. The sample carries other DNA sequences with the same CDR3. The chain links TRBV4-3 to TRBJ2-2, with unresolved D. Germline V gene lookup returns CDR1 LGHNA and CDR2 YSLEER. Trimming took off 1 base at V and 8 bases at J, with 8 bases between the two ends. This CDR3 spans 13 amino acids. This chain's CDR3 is CASSQVTRGELFF. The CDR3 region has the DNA TGCGCCAGCAGCCAAGTCACTCGGGGGGAGCTGTTTTTT.

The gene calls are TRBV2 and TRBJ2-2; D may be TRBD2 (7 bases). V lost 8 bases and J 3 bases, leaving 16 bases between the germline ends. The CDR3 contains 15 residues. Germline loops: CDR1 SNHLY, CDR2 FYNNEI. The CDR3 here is CASLGGGKDTGELFF. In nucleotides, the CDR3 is TGTGCCAGCCTCGGCGGGGGCAAGGACACCGGGGAGCTGTTTTTT.

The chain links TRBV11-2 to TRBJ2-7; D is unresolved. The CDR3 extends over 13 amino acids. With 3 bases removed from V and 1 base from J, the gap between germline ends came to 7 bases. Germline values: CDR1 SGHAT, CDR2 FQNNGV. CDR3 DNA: TGTGCCAGCAGCTTTCCACCATCCTACGAGCAGTACTTC. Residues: CASSFPPSYEQYF.

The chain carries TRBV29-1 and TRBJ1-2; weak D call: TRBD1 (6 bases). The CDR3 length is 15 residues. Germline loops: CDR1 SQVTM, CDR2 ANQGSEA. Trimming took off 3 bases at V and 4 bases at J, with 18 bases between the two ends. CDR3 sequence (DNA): TGCAGCGTTGAGGCCAGGGGAATTCTCGGCTATGGCTACACCTTC. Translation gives CSVEARGILGYGYTF.

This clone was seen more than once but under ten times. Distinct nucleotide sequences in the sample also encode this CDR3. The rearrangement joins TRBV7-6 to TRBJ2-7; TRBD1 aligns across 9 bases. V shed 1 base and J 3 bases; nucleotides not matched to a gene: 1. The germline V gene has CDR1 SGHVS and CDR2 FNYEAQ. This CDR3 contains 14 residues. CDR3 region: CASSLGQGDYEQYF. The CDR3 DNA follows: TGTGCCAGCAGCTTAGGACAGGGGGACTACGAGCAGTACTTC.

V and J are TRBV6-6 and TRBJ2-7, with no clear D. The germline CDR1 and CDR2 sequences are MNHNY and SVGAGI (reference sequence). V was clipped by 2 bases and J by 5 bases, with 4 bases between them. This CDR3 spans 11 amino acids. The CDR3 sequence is CASSYDDEQYF. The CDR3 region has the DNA TGTGCCAGCAGTTACGACGACGAGCAGTACTTC.

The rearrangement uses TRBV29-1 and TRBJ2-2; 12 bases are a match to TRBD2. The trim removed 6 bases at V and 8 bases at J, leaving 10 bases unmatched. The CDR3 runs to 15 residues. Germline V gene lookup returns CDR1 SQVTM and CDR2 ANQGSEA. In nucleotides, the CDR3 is TGCAGCGTGCGTCTAGCGGGGGGGCCTATTGGGGAGCTGTTTTTT. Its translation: CSVRLAGGPIGELFF.

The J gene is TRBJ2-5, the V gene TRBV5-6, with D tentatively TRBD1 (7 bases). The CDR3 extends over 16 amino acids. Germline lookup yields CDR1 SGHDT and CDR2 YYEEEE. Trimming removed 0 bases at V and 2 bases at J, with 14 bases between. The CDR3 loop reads CASSLVGSGGQETQYF. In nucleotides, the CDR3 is TGTGCCAGCAGCTTGGTGGGGTCAGGGGGGCAAGAGACCCAGTACTTC.